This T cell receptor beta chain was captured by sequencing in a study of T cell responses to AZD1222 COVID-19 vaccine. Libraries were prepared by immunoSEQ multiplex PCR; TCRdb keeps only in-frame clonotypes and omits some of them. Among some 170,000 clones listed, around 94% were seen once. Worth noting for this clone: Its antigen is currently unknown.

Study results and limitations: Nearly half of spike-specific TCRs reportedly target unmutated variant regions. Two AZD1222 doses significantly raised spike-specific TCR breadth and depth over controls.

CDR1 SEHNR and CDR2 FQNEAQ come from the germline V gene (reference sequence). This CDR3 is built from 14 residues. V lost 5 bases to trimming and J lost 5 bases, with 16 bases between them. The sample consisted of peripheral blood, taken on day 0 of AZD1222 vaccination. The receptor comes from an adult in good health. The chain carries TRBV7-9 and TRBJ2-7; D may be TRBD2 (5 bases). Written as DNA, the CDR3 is TGTGCCAGCAGCCTTGACGGGGTGAGCAACGAGCAGTACTTC. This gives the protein CASSLDGVSNEQYF. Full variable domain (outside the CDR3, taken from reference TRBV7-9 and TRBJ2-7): DTGVSQNPRHKITKRGQNVTFRCDPISEHNRLYWYRQTLGQGPEFLTYFQNEAQLEKSRLLSDRFSAERPKGSFSTLEIQRTEQGDSAMYLCASSLDGVSNEQYFGPGTRLTVT.